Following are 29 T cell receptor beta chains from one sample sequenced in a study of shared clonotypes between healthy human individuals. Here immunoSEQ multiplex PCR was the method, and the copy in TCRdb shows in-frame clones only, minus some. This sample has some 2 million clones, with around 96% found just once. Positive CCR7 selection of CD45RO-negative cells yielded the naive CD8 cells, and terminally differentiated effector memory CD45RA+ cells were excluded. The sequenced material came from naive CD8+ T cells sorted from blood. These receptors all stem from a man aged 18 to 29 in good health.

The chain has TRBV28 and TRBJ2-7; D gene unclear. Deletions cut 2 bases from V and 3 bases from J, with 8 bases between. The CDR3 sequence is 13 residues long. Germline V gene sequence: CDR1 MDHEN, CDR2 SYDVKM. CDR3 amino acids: CASSLVGNYEQYF. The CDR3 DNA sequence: TGTGCCAGCAGTTTAGTAGGAAACTACGAGCAGTACTTC.

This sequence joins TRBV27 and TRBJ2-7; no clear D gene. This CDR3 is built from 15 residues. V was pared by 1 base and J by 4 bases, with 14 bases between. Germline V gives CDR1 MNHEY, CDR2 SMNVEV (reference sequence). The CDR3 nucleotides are TGTGCCAGCAGTTTATTTTCTAGGCCTCTTTACGAGCAGTACTTC. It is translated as CASSLFSRPLYEQYF.

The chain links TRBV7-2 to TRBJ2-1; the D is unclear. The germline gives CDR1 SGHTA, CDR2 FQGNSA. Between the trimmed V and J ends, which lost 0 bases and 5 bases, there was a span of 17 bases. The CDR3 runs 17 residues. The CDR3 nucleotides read TGTGCCAGCAGCTTAGCTGTTACGGAGTGGTGGGACAATGAGCAGTTCTTC. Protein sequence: CASSLAVTEWWDNEQFF.

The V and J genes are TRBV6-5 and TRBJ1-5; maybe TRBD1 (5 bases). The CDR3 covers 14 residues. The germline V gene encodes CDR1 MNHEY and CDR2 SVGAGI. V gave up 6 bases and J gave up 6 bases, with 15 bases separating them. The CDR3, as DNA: TGTGCCAGCAGCCCGCTGTGGGGGAGTCAGCCCCAGCATTTT. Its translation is CASSPLWGSQPQHF.

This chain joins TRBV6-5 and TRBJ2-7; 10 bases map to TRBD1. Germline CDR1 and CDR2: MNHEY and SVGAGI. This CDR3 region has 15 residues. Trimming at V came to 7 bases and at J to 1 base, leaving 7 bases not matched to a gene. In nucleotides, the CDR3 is TGTGCCAGCAAAGAGGGACAGGGGAAATCCTACGAGCAGTACTTC. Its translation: CASKEGQGKSYEQYF.

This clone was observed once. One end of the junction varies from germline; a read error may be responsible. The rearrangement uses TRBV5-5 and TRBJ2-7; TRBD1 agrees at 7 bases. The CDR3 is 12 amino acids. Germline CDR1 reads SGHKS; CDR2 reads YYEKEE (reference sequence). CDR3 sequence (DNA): TGTGCCAGCAGCCCCCTCCCGGGACAGAATAGCTTC. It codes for CASSPLPGQNSF.

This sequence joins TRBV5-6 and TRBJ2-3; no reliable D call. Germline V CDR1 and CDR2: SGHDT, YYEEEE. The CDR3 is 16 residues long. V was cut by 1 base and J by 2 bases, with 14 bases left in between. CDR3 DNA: TGTGCCAGCAGCTTGTTAACCGTGCCGTCCACAGATACGCAGTATTTT. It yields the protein CASSLLTVPSTDTQYF.

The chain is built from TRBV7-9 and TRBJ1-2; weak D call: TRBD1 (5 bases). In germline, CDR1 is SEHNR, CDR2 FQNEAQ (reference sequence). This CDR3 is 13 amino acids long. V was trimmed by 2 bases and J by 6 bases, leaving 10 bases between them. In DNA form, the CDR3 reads TGTGCCAGCAGCTTATTAGGGGATCATGGCTACACCTTC. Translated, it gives CASSLLGDHGYTF. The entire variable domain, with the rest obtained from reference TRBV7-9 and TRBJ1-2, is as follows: DTGVSQNPRHKITKRGQNVTFRCDPISEHNRLYWYRQTLGQGPEFLTYFQNEAQLEKSRLLSDRFSAERPKGSFSTLEIQRTEQGDSAMYLCASSLLGDHGYTFGSGTRLTVV.

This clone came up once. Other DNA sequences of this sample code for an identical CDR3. CDR3 sequence (DNA): TGTGCCAGCAGCTATCGGGGATTTGTGGGAGGCTACACCTTC. As protein: CASSYRGFVGGYTF. The chain uses TRBV6-5 and TRBJ1-2; D is ambiguous. The CDR3 has 14 residues. Germline assignment: CDR1 MNHEY and CDR2 SVGAGI. The ends were cut back, 6 bases at V and 8 bases at J, with 19 bases in the middle.

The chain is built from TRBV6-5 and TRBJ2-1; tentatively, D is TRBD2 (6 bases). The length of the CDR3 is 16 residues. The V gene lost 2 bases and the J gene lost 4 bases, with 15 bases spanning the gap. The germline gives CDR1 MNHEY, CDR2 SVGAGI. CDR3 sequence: CASSYLTRLGYNEQFF. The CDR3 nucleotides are TGTGCCAGCAGTTACCTGACTAGGCTGGGGTACAATGAGCAGTTCTTC.

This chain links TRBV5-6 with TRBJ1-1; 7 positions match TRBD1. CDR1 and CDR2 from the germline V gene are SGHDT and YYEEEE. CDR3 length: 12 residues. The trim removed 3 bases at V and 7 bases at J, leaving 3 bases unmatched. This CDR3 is CASSWTGIEAFF. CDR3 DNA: TGTGCCAGCAGCTGGACAGGCATTGAAGCTTTCTTT.

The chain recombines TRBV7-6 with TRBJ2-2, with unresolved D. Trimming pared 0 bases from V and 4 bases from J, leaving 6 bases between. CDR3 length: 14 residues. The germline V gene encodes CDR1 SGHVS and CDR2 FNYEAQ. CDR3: CASSLAGPTGELFF. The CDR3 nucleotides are TGTGCCAGCAGCTTAGCGGGCCCCACCGGGGAGCTGTTTTTT.

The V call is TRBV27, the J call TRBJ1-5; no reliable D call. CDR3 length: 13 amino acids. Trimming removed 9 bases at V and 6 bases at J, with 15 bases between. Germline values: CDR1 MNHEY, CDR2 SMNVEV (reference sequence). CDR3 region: CASAPDGSQPQHF. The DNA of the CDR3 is TGTGCCAGTGCGCCTGATGGTAGTCAGCCCCAGCATTTT.

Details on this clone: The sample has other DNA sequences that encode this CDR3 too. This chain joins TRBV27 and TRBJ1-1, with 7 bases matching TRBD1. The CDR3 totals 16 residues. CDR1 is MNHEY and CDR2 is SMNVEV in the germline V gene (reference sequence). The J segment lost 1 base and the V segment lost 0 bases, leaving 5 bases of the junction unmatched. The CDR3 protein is CASSLSPGTANTEAFF. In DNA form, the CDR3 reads TGTGCCAGCAGTTTATCTCCCGGGACAGCGAACACTGAAGCTTTCTTT.

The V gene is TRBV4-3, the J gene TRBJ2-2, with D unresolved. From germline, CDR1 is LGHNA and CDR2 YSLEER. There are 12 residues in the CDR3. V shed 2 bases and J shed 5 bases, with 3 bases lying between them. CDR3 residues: CASSQMTGELFF. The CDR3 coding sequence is TGCGCCAGCAGCCAAATGACCGGGGAGCTGTTTTTT.

The CDR3 loop is CASSISGPLYGYTF. DNA for the CDR3: TGTGCCAGTAGTATCTCAGGGCCTCTCTATGGCTACACCTTC. The rearrangement joins TRBV19 to TRBJ1-2, with TRBD1 as a possible D gene (5 bases). Per germline, CDR1 LNHDA and CDR2 SQIVND (reference sequence). The CDR3 contains 14 residues. With 3 bases removed from V and 4 bases from J, the gap between germline ends came to 12 bases. Variable domain in full (rest from reference TRBV19 and TRBJ1-2): DGGITQSPKYLFRKEGQNVTLSCEQNLNHDAMYWYRQDPGQGLRLIYYSQIVNDFQKGDIAEGYSVSREKKESFPLTVTSAQKNPTAFYLCASSISGPLYGYTFGSGTRLTVV.

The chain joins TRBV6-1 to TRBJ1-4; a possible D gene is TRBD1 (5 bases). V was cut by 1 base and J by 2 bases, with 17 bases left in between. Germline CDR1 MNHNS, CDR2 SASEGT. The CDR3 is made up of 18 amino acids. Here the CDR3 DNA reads TGTGCCAGCAGTGAAGTGTGGGGGTTAGATGTGACTAATGAAAAACTGTTTTTT. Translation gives CASSEVWGLDVTNEKLFF.

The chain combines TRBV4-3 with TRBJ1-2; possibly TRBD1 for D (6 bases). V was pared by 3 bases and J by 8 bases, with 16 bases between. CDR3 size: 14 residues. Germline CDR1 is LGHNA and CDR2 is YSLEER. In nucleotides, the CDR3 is TGCGCCAGCAGCCAGAACAGGGAGGGTAAAGGCTACACCTTC. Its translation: CASSQNREGKGYTF.

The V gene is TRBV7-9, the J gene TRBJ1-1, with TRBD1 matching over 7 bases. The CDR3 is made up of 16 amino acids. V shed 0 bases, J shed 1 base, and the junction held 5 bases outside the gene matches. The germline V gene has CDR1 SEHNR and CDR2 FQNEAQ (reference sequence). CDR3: CASSLATGQPNTEAFF. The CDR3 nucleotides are TGTGCCAGCAGCTTAGCTACGGGACAGCCGAACACTGAAGCTTTCTTT.

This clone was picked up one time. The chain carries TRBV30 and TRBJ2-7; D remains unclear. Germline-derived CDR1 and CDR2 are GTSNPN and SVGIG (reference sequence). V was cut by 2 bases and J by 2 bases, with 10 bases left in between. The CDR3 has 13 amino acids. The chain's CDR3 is CAWSLDGAYEQYF. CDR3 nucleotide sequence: TGTGCCTGGAGTCTCGACGGCGCCTACGAGCAGTACTTC. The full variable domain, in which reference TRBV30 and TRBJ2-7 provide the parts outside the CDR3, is SQTIHQWPATLVQPVGSPLSLECTVEGTSNPNLYWYRQAAGRGLQLLFYSVGIGQISSEVPQNLSASRPQDRQFILSSKKLLLSDSGFYLCAWSLDGAYEQYFGPGTRLTVT.

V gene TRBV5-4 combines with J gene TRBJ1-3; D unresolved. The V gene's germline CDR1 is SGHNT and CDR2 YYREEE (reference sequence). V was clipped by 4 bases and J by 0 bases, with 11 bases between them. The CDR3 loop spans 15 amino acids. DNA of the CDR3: TGTGCCAGCAGCCCCGATGGGTACTCTGGAAACACCATATATTTT. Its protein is CASSPDGYSGNTIYF.

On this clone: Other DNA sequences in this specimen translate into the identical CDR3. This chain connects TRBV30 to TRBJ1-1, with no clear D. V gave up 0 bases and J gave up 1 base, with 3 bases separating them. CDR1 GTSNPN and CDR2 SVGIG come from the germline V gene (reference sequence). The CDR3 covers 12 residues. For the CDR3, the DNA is TGTGCCTGGAGTGTTGGGAACACTGAAGCTTTCTTT. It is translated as CAWSVGNTEAFF.

CDR3 sequence reads: CASSLAGAGASYEQYF. CDR3 nucleotides: TGTGCCAGCAGCTTAGCTGGGGCAGGGGCCTCCTACGAGCAGTACTTC. V is TRBV7-9 and J is TRBJ2-7, with a tentative D call TRBD1 (6 bases). Germline lookup yields CDR1 SEHNR and CDR2 FQNEAQ (reference sequence). V was cut by 0 bases and J by 0 bases, with 12 bases left in between. CDR3 size: 16 residues.

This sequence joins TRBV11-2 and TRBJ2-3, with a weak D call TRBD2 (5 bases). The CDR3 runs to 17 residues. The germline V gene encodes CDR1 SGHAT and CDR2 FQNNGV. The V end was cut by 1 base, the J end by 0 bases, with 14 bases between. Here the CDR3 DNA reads TGTGCCAGCAGCTTAGCCGGGATTTGGACTAGCACAGATACGCAGTATTTT. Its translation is CASSLAGIWTSTDTQYF.

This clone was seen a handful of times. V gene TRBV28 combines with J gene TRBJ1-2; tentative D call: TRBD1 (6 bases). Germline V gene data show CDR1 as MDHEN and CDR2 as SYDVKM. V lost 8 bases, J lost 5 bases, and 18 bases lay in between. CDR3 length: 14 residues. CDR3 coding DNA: TGTGCCAGCTCTCAGGGGCTATCGGGGTATGGCTACACCTTC. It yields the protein CASSQGLSGYGYTF.

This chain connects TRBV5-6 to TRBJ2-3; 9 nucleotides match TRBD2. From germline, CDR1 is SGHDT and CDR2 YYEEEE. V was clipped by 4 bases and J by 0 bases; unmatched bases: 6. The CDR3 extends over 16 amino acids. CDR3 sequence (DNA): TGTGCCAGCAGCGGCCTAGCGGGGACGAGCACAGATACGCAGTATTTT. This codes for CASSGLAGTSTDTQYF.

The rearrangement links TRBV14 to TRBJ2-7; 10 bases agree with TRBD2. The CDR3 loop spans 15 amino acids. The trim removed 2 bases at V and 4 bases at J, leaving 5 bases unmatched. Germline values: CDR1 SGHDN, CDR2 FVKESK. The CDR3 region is CASSQPLAGVYEQYF. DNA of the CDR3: TGTGCCAGCAGCCAACCTCTAGCGGGAGTTTACGAGCAGTACTTC.

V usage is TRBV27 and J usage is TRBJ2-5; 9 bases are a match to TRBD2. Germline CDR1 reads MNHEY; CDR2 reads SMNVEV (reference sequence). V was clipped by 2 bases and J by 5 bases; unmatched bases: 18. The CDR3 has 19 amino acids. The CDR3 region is CASSLVGVTGTSSFETQYF. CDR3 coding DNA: TGTGCCAGCAGTTTAGTGGGGGTAACCGGGACTAGCTCGTTCGAGACCCAGTACTTC.

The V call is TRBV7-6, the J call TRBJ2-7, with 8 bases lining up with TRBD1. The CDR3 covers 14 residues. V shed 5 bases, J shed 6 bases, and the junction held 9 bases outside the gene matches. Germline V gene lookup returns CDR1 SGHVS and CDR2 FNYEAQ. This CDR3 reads CASSVGTGPFEQYF. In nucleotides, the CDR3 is TGTGCCAGCAGCGTGGGGACAGGCCCTTTCGAGCAGTACTTC.